This T cell receptor (beta chain) was captured by sequencing in a study of PD-1 blockade in mismatch repair-deficient tumors. The wider study: Enrolled about 2012-2016, patients had progressing, pretreated mismatch repair-deficient cancers of approximately 13 types.

Assay used: immunoSEQ multiplex PCR; TCRdb lists only in-frame clones, some missing. The table lists about 100,000 clones, 82% of them singletons. Concerning this clone: Its antigen is undetermined.

PCR or immunohistochemistry showed mismatch repair deficiency in every enrolled patient. TCR sequencing covered a few patients who responded to pembrolizumab. The V gene end was trimmed by 7 bases and the J gene end by 4 bases; junction bases not matched to a gene: 9. Germline assignment: CDR1 MNHNY and CDR2 SVGAGI (reference sequence). The CDR3 loop spans 14 amino acids. Study-wide findings and caveats: After pembrolizumab, tumor-resident clones rose rapidly, then generally contracted before radiologic responses.

This TCR derives from an adult with mismatch repair-deficient cancer. The material was peripheral blood, obtained about 36 weeks after starting pembrolizumab. The chain is built from TRBV6-6 and TRBJ1-1; TRBD1 agrees at 7 bases. The CDR3 DNA reads TGTGCCAGCATACCTCGACAGGGACTCACTGAAGCTTTCTTT. Translated, it gives CASIPRQGLTEAFF.